This T cell receptor (beta chain) comes out of a study of cytomegalovirus exposure and HLA in healthy donors. About the study: There were some 380 genotyped donors. Of these, about 80% fell in the genetic ancestry cluster associated with self-reported Caucasian donors.

Primers included in the PCR were 60 Vbeta and 13 Jbeta primers. Only in-frame clones appear in the TCRdb table, and some are missing; sequencing was by immunoSEQ multiplex PCR. The sample includes 90,000 to 100,000 clones, 55% to 75% of them seen just once. Findings and caveats of the study: Productive rates of about 87% or about 30% were seen for most TCR beta V segments in an earlier analysis. In a later analysis, specific HLA alleles were associated with approximately 16,000 TCR beta sequences at a 0.05 false discovery rate.

Comment on this clone: The antigen is undetermined.

Sequenced: PBMCs. This TCR came from a man aged 50 to 59 in good health and CMV-seronegative.

As DNA, the CDR3 is TGTGCCATGACCGGGACAGGGAACACCGGGGAGCTGTTTTTT. As protein: CAMTGTGNTGELFF. The chain recombines TRBV10-3 with TRBJ2-2; TRBD1 agrees at 8 bases. The CDR3 length is 14 residues. Germline lookup yields CDR1 ENHRY and CDR2 SYGVKD. With V trimmed by 9 bases and J by 1 base, 4 bases remained unmatched.